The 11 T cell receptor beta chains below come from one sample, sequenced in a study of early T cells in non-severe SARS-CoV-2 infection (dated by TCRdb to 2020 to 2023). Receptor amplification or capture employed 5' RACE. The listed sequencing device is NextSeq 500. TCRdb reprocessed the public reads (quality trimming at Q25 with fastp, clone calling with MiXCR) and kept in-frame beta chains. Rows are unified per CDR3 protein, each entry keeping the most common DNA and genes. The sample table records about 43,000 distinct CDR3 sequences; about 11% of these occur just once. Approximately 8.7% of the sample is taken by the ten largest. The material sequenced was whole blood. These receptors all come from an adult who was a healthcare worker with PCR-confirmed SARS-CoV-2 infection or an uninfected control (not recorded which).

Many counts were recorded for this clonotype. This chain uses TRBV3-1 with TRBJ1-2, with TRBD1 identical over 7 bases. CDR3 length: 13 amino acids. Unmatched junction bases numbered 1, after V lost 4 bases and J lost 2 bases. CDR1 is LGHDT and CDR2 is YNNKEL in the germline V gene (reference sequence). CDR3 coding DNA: TGTGCCAGCAGCCGAGGGGGCAACTATGGCTACACCTTC. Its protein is CASSRGGNYGYTF.

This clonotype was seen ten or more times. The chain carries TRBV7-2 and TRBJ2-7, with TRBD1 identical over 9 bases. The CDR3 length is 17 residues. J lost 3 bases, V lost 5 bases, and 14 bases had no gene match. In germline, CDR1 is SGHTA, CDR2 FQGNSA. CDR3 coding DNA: TGTGCCAGCAGCCCTCCACGGGGGCCGGGACAGGGCTACGAGCAGTACTTC. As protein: CASSPPRGPGQGYEQYF.

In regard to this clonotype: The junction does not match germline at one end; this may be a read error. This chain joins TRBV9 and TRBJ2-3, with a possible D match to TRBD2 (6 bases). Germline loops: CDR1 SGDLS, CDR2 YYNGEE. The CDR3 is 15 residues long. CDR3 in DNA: TGTGCCAGCGGCGTAGGCTTTGCGGGGCTGGATACGCAGTATTTT. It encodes CASGVGFAGLDTQYF.

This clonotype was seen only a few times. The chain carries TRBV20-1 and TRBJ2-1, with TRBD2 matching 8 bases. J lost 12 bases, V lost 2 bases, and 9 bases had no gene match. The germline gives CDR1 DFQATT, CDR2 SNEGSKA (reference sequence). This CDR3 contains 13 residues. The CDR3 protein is CSARWTSPLVQFF. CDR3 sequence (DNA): TGCAGTGCTAGATGGACTAGCCCCCTGGTGCAGTTCTTC.

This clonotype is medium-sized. The chain's CDR3 is CASSLGTGTGNTIYF. In DNA, the CDR3 is TGTGCCAGCAGCTTGGGGACAGGGACTGGAAACACCATATATTTT. The chain recombines TRBV7-3 with TRBJ1-3; 9 bases agree with TRBD1. The trim removed 3 bases at V and 2 bases at J, leaving 2 bases unmatched. Germline V gene sequence: CDR1 SGHTA, CDR2 FQGTGA. This CDR3 contains 15 residues. Full variable domain (remainder filled in from reference TRBV7-3 and TRBJ1-3): GAGVSQTPSNKVTEKGKYVELRCDPISGHTALYWYRQSLGQGPEFLIYFQGTGAADDSGLPNDRFFAVRPEGSVSTLKIQRTERGDSAVYLCASSLGTGTGNTIYFGEGSWLTVV.

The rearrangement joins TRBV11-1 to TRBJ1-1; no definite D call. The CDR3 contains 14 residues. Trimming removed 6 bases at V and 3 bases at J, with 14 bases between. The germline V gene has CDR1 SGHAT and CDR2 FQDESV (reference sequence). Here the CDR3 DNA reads TGTGCCAGCAGAGCAATATCGGTTTACACTGAAGCTTTCTTT. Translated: CASRAISVYTEAFF.

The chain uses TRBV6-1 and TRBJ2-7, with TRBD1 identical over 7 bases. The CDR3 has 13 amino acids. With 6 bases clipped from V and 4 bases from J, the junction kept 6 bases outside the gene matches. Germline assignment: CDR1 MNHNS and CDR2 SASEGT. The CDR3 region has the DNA TGTGCCAGCAGAGAGGGGGCGAGGTACGAGCAGTACTTC. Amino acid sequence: CASREGARYEQYF.

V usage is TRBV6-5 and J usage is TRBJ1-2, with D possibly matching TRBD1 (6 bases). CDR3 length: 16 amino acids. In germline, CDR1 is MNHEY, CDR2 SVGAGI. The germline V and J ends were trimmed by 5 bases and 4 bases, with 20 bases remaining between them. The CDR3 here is CASSISGGRSIYGYTF. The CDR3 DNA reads TGTGCCAGCAGTATCTCTGGGGGGCGTTCAATCTATGGCTACACCTTC.

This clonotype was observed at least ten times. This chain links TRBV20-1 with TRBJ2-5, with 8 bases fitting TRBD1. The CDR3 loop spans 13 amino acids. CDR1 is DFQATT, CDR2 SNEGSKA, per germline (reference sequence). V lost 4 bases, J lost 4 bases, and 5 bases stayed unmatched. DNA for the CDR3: TGCAGTGCTACAACAGGGGGAACAGAGACCCAGTACTTC. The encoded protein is CSATTGGTETQYF.

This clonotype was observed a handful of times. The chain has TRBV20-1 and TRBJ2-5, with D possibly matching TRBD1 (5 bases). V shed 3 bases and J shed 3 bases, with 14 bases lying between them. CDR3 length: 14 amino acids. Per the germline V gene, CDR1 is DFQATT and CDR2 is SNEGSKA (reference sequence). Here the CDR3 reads CSARSGPGEETQYF. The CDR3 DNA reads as TGCAGTGCTAGGTCAGGGCCTGGGGAAGAGACCCAGTACTTC.

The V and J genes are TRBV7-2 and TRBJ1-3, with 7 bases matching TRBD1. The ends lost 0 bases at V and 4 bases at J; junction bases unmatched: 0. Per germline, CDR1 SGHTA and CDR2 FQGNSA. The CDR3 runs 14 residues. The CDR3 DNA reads TGTGCCAGCAGCTTAGCAGGGGGCGGAAACACCATATATTTT. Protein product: CASSLAGGGNTIYF.